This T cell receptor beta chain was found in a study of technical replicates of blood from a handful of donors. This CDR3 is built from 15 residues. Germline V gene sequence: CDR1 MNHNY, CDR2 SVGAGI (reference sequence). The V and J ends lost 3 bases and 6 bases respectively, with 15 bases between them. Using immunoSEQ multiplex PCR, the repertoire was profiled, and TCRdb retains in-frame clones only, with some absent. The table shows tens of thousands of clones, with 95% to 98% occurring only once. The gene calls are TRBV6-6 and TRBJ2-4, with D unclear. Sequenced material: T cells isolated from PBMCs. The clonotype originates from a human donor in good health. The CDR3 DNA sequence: TGTGCCAGCAGTTATTCCCCAGAGGTAGGAAACATTCAGTACTTC. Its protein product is CASSYSPEVGNIQYF.